The 28 T cell receptor beta chains below come from one sample, sequenced in a study of regulatory T cells in long-lasting Graves disease. The time point was: persistent/refractory GD, antithyroid drugs over 5 years with positive TRAb. From PBMCs, RNA was extracted and then used to make the TCR library. Libraries of TCR beta came from iRepertoire HTBI primers plus Arm-PCR of CDR3 regions. TCRdb processed the multiplex PCR reads anew with MiXCR; each CDR3 protein has one entry. The profile shows around 340,000 distinct CDR3 sequences, around 20% of them singletons. The sequenced sample was peripheral blood mononuclear cells (PBMCs), obtained when the disease was refractory, from a patient treated with antithyroid drugs. All receptors derive from a female donor with Graves disease.

This clonotype appeared many times. V is TRBV6-1 and J is TRBJ2-5; D unresolved. This CDR3 contains 15 residues. Trimming cost V 0 bases and J 1 base, with 9 bases left between them. Per the germline V gene, CDR1 is MNHNS and CDR2 is SASEGT. DNA for the CDR3: TGTGCCAGCAGTGAAGCGCTTGCTTCCCAAGAGACCCAGTACTTC. It is translated as CASSEALASQETQYF.

This clonotype has only a few counts. Germline is not matched at one junction end, which may reflect a read error. This chain joins TRBV30 and TRBJ1-2, with TRBD1 identical over 10 bases. Germline V gene sequence: CDR1 GTSNPN, CDR2 SVGIG (reference sequence). CDR3 length equals 13 residues. CDR3: CAWSPDRGHGYTF. The CDR3 DNA is TGCGCCTGGAGTCCCGACAGGGGGCATGGCTACACCTTC.

This clonotype came up many times. The rearrangement uses TRBV6-1 and TRBJ2-7; perhaps TRBD1 as D (6 bases). V gave up 5 bases and J gave up 9 bases, with 11 bases separating them. The CDR3 has 11 amino acids. Germline CDR1 is MNHNS and CDR2 is SASEGT. This CDR3 is CASSKGDVQYF. The CDR3 nucleotides read TGTGCCAGCAGTAAGGGGGATGTGCAGTACTTC.

This clonotype was observed many times. The V and J genes are TRBV6-1 and TRBJ2-5, with 7 bases aligning to TRBD2. Germline V gives CDR1 MNHNS, CDR2 SASEGT. The V and J ends lost 6 bases and 5 bases, in that order; junction bases with no gene match: 6. CDR3 length: 13 amino acids. The CDR3 bases are TGTGCCAGCAGCTCGACTAGCTCGGAGACCCAGTACTTC. Translating gives CASSSTSSETQYF.

This clonotype occurred many times. The chain has TRBV20-1 and TRBJ1-5; D gene ambiguous. The CDR3 spans 12 residues. Germline-derived CDR1 and CDR2 are DFQATT and SNEGSKA (reference sequence). V gave up 2 bases and J gave up 7 bases, with 9 bases separating them. In nucleotides, the CDR3 is TGCAGTGCTAGAAGTTCGGGGCAGCCCCAGCATTTT. It is translated as CSARSSGQPQHF.

This clonotype came up many times. V and J are TRBV28 and TRBJ1-4, with 10 positions matching TRBD1. The germline V gene encodes CDR1 MDHEN and CDR2 SYDVKM. Trimming removed 6 bases from V and 6 bases from J; junction bases left unmatched: 7. The CDR3 spans 15 residues. As DNA, the CDR3 is TGTGCCAGCAGACGGGACAGGGGCGCTGATGAAAAACTGTTTTTT. This translates into CASRRDRGADEKLFF.

Ten or more counts support this clonotype. The CDR3 nucleotides read TGTGCCAGCAGCTTAGATCTGGGTTCACCCCTCCACTTT. It codes for CASSLDLGSPLHF. This chain uses TRBV7-9 with TRBJ1-6; D unclear. CDR1 SEHNR and CDR2 FQNEAQ come from the germline V gene (reference sequence). The CDR3 is made up of 13 amino acids. V lost 1 base and J lost 9, with 7 bases in between.

In its sample, this clonotype was seen many times. The chain carries TRBV28 and TRBJ2-6; 8 bases agree with TRBD1. This CDR3 has 16 residues. Germline CDR1 MDHEN, CDR2 SYDVKM. V lost 5 bases, J lost 3 bases, and 6 bases stayed unmatched. The CDR3 coding sequence is TGTGCCAGCAGTCCTCTCGACAGGGGTGGGGCCAACGTCCTGACTTTC. This translates into CASSPLDRGGANVLTF. Full variable domain (rest looked up from reference TRBV28 and TRBJ2-6): DVKVTQSSRYLVKRTGEKVFLECVQDMDHENMFWYRQDPGLGLRLIYFSYDVKMKEKGDIPEGYSVSREKKERFSLILESASTNQTSMYLCASSPLDRGGANVLTFGAGSRLTVL.

V and J are TRBV5-5 and TRBJ1-1; 7 bases match TRBD1. After removal of 3 bases from V and 5 bases from J, the junction contained 22 bases not matched to a gene. The CDR3 extends over 19 amino acids. Germline loops: CDR1 SGHKS, CDR2 YYEKEE (reference sequence). This CDR3 reads CASSWRTQGHRLAGTEAFF. The DNA of the CDR3 is TGTGCCAGCAGCTGGCGGACACAGGGGCATCGATTAGCGGGGACTGAAGCTTTCTTT.

This clonotype showed up many times. This sequence joins TRBV18 and TRBJ1-1, with 8 bases lining up with TRBD1. This CDR3 region has 14 residues. The germline V gene has CDR1 KGHSH and CDR2 LQKENI. With 1 base clipped from V and 4 bases from J, the junction kept 2 bases outside the gene matches. CDR3 nucleotide sequence: TGTGCCAGCTCACCACAACAGGGGGGCACTGAAGCTTTCTTT. Encoded protein: CASSPQQGGTEAFF.

The genes are TRBV28 and TRBJ1-5; the match to TRBD1 covers 10 bases. V gave up 6 bases and J gave up 7 bases; unmatched junction bases: 12. The CDR3 spans 16 residues. Looked up from germline, CDR1 is MDHEN and CDR2 is SYDVKM. CDR3 DNA: TGTGCCAGCAGACTCTCGACAGGGGGCTTAGGACAGCCCCAGCATTTT. Translation gives CASRLSTGGLGQPQHF.

At least ten counts were recorded for this clonotype. This chain links TRBV28 with TRBJ2-7; D tentatively fits TRBD1 or TRBD2 (5 bases each). V lost 3 bases and J lost 0, with 18 bases in between. The length of the CDR3 is 17 residues. Germline CDR1 and CDR2: MDHEN and SYDVKM. This chain's CDR3 is CASSFFWNRGDSYEQYF. CDR3 nucleotides: TGTGCCAGCAGTTTTTTTTGGAACCGAGGGGACTCCTACGAGCAGTACTTC.

This clonotype has ten or more counts. This chain uses TRBV29-1 with TRBJ1-2, with TRBD1 identical over 10 bases. This CDR3 has 12 amino acids. The germline V gene encodes CDR1 SQVTM and CDR2 ANQGSEA. Trimming removed 6 bases from V and 5 bases from J; junction bases left unmatched: 3. Here the CDR3 DNA reads TGCAGCGTCTGGGGACAGGGGTATGGCTACACCTTC. As protein: CSVWGQGYGYTF.

Many counts were recorded for this clonotype. For the CDR3, the DNA is TGTGCCAGCAGTTGGACAGGGGGCATAGCTTTCTTT. Its translation: CASSWTGGIAFF. The chain combines TRBV6-5 with TRBJ1-1, with 11 nucleotides matching TRBD1. Germline V gives CDR1 MNHEY, CDR2 SVGAGI. Trimming took 4 bases from V and 10 from J; bases not matched to a gene: 2. The CDR3 runs to 12 residues.

This clonotype was found many times. This sequence joins TRBV20-1 and TRBJ1-2, with TRBD1 identical over 7 bases. V gave up 1 base and J gave up 5 bases; unmatched junction bases: 7. The CDR3 loop spans 14 amino acids. Germline assignment: CDR1 DFQATT and CDR2 SNEGSKA (reference sequence). DNA of the CDR3: TGCAGTGCTAGAGCCCCTGGCAGGGGGTATGGCTACACCTTC. It specifies CSARAPGRGYGYTF.

This clonotype was observed many times. The rearrangement joins TRBV7-3 to TRBJ2-5; possible D gene TRBD2, 6 bases. The CDR3 contains 13 residues. The germline V gene has CDR1 SGHTA and CDR2 FQGTGA. Trimming cost V 8 bases and J 1 base, with 11 bases left between them. The CDR3 coding sequence is TGTGCCAGCGGGCGGGGCGCCCAAGAGACCCAGTACTTC. This encodes CASGRGAQETQYF.

Of note for this clonotype: This sequence may be a read error, since a much larger clone differs from it by one base. The chain carries TRBV11-2 and TRBJ2-7; no reliable D call. This CDR3 has 13 residues. From germline, CDR1 is SGHAT and CDR2 FQNNGV. Deletions cut 4 bases from V and 3 bases from J, with 10 bases between. CDR3 nucleotides: TGTGCCAGCAGCTCATTTCAAAACTACGAGCAGTACTTC. This gives the protein CASSSFQNYEQYF.

In regard to this clonotype: A much larger clone sits a single nucleotide away, making a read error possible. The rearrangement joins TRBV30 to TRBJ1-1; D is uncertain. Germline V gene lookup returns CDR1 GTSNPN and CDR2 SVGIG (reference sequence). The CDR3 totals 13 residues. V lost 5 bases, J lost 1 base, and 11 bases lay in between. The CDR3 bases are TGTGCCTGGGGTTTGAGTTGGAACACTGAAGCTTTCTTT. It is translated as CAWGLSWNTEAFF.

The gene calls are TRBV20-1 and TRBJ2-7, with D perhaps being TRBD1 or TRBD2 (5 bases each). CDR1 and CDR2 (germline): DFQATT, SNEGSKA (reference sequence). Trimming took off 6 bases at V and 4 bases at J, with 31 bases between the two ends. The CDR3 contains 18 residues. The DNA of the CDR3 is TGCAGTGCAGAGACATGGGCTAGCCGCAAGGGACGAGGATACGAGCAGTACTTC. Protein: CSAETWASRKGRGYEQYF.

This clonotype has only a few counts. CDR3 sequence: CASSLEWDNSYEQYF. CDR3 coding DNA: TGTGCCAGCAGCTTAGAATGGGACAACTCCTACGAGCAGTACTTC. This chain links TRBV7-2 with TRBJ2-7, with D perhaps TRBD1 (6 bases). The CDR3 contains 15 residues. Germline assignment: CDR1 SGHTA and CDR2 FQGNSA. The germline V and J ends were trimmed by 1 base and 0 bases, with 10 bases remaining between them.

This clonotype was seen more than once but under ten times. J is TRBJ1-5 and V is TRBV7-2; D is undetermined. The germline V gene encodes CDR1 SGHTA and CDR2 FQGNSA. The CDR3 extends over 15 amino acids. Trimming left V 1 base short and J 2 bases short, with 9 bases between. CDR3 nucleotide sequence: TGTGCCAGCAGCTTAGGTTCACGGGGCAATCAGCCCCAGCATTTT. It is translated as CASSLGSRGNQPQHF.

This clonotype was detected a few times. The chain recombines TRBV6-1 with TRBJ2-7, with 7 bases that match TRBD1. Germline loops: CDR1 MNHNS, CDR2 SASEGT. This CDR3 contains 15 residues. Trimming at V came to 6 bases and at J to 3 bases, leaving 11 bases not matched to a gene. The CDR3 is CASSPDTGEIYEQYF. The CDR3 bases are TGTGCCAGCAGCCCCGACACAGGGGAGATCTACGAGCAGTACTTC.

This clonotype was recorded at least ten times. The genes are TRBV6-1 and TRBJ2-7; D may match TRBD1 or TRBD2 (5 bases each). The CDR3 spans 12 residues. The germline CDR1 and CDR2 sequences are MNHNS and SASEGT. V shed 5 bases and J shed 5 bases, with 10 bases lying between them. DNA of the CDR3: TGTGCCAGCAGTCCGATGGGACACGAGCAGTACTTC. It specifies CASSPMGHEQYF.

Of note for this clonotype: A read error may be the cause here, since a much bigger clone is one base away. The chain joins TRBV9 to TRBJ1-2, with a possible D match to TRBD1 (6 bases). The CDR3 totals 13 residues. Trimming stripped 0 bases from V and 9 bases from J, with 12 bases between. Germline CDR1 and CDR2: SGDLS and YYNGEE. For the CDR3, the DNA is TGTGCCAGCAGCGTAGTGCCGGGACAAAGCTACACCTTC. It yields the protein CASSVVPGQSYTF.

This clonotype was observed many times. This chain links TRBV11-3 with TRBJ2-2; TRBD2 matches at 10 bases. Losses at the gene ends were 4 bases for V and 3 bases for J; bases not matched to a gene: 14. The CDR3 has 19 amino acids. Per germline, CDR1 SGHNT and CDR2 YENEEA. Here the CDR3 DNA reads TGTGCCAGCAGCTCCAGCATAGCGGGGGGACGAGCTTACACCGGGGAGCTGTTTTTT. It encodes CASSSSIAGGRAYTGELFF. Looking up the rest from reference TRBV11-3 and TRBJ2-2 gives the full variable domain: EAGVVQSPRYKIIEKKQPVAFWCNPISGHNTLYWYLQNLGQGPELLIRYENEEAVDDSQLPKDRFSAERLKGVDSTLKIQPAELGDSAVYLCASSSSIAGGRAYTGELFFGEGSRLTVL.

This clonotype appeared a few times. A single base separates this from a much larger clone, so it may be a read error. The chain couples TRBV29-1 to TRBJ2-5; the D gene is possibly TRBD1 (5 bases). This CDR3 region has 11 residues. CDR1 is SQVTM, CDR2 ANQGSEA, per germline. CDR3 protein: CSVQEQETQHF. The CDR3 nucleotides read TGCAGCGTACAGGAGCAAGAGACCCAGCACTTC.

The V and J genes are TRBV6-1 and TRBJ1-5; 9 bases are a match to TRBD1. CDR1 is MNHNS and CDR2 is SASEGT in the germline V gene. The CDR3 is 13 amino acids. The ends lost 9 bases at V and 6 bases at J; junction bases unmatched: 6. Here the CDR3 DNA reads TGTGCCAGTCGCCTGACAGGGGGTCAGCCCCAGCATTTT. Its protein is CASRLTGGQPQHF.

This clonotype came up many times. The chain joins TRBV28 to TRBJ2-7; D may be TRBD1 (6 bases). The germline gives CDR1 MDHEN, CDR2 SYDVKM. The CDR3 has 15 residues. Trimming stripped 4 bases from V and 2 bases from J, with 15 bases between. The CDR3 sequence: CASSWAGAGPYEQYF. The CDR3 DNA sequence: TGTGCCAGCAGTTGGGCAGGGGCTGGCCCCTACGAGCAGTACTTC.